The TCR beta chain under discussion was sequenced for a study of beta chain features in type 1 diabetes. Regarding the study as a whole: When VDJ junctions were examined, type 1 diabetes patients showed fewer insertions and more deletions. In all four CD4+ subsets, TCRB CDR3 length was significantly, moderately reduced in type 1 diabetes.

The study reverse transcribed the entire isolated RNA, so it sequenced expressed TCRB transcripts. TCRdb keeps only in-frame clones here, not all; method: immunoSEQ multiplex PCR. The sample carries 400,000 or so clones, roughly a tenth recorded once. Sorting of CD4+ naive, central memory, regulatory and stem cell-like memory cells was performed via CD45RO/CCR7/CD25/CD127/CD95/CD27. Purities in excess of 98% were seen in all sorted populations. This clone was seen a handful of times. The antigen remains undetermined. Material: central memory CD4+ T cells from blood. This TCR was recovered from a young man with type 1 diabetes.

CDR3 sequence reads: CASSLEAEQFF. CDR3 DNA: TGTGCCAGCAGCTTGGAGGCTGAGCAGTTCTTC. The chain links TRBV5-6 to TRBJ2-1; D gene ambiguous. CDR3 length equals 11 residues. CDR1 is SGHDT, CDR2 YYEEEE, per germline. Trimming stripped 0 bases from V and 9 bases from J, with 4 bases between.